This TCR beta chain emerged from a study of blood T cells in healthy people across ages. Overall study findings and caveats: Correlation between TCR beta diversity and naive T cell percentage was strong.

Germline V lookup: CDR1 SNHLY, CDR2 FYNNEI. The CDR3 has 12 amino acids. Trimming pared 5 bases from V and 5 bases from J, leaving 7 bases between. Only a few counts were recorded for this clonotype. What it binds is not known. With a J-beta primer mix and a sample-barcoded 5' primer, a second PCR ran roughly 6 to 12 cycles. TCRdb reprocessed the 5' RACE reads via MiXCR and lists one record per CDR3 protein. This repertoire shows 650,000 to 800,000 distinct CDR3 sequences, under 45% found once; its top ten account for roughly 19%. The rearrangement joins TRBV2 to TRBJ2-4; tentatively, D is TRBD1 (6 bases). The clonotype was recovered from a man aged 55-75 years in good health. Sequencing was carried out using blood. CDR3 region: CASSNRENIQYF. The CDR3 DNA follows: TGTGCCAGCAGTAACAGGGAAAACATTCAGTACTTC. The variable domain in full, completed from reference TRBV2 and TRBJ2-4, reads EPEVTQTPSHQVTQMGQEVILRCVPISNHLYFYWYRQILGQKVEFLVSFYNNEISEKSEIFDDQFSVERPDGSNFTLKIRSTKLEDSAMYFCASSNRENIQYFGAGTRLSVL.